This T cell receptor beta chain derives from a study of shared clonotypes between healthy human individuals. Study results and limitations: Collection of samples was limited to blood; tissue repertoires likely differ. Relative to clonotypes present in all four donors, those not shared had lower generation probabilities.

As concerns this clone: Its antigen is not identified.

Deletions cut 5 bases from V and 4 bases from J, with 14 bases between. The CDR3 extends over 14 amino acids. In germline, CDR1 is MNHEY, CDR2 SMNVEV (reference sequence). Naive CD8 populations comprised CD45RO-negative cells positively selected for CCR7, excluding terminally differentiated effector memory CD45RA+ cells. Genomic DNA per cell subset filled all wells of several immunoSEQ plates. Each sorted subset replicate got 200 ng genomic DNA, roughly 27,000 genomes. Repertoires were generated with immunoSEQ multiplex PCR, while TCRdb's copy carries only in-frame clones and drops some. The data hold around 2.1 million clones, with about 93% observed a single time.

The chain combines TRBV27 with TRBJ1-2; tentative D call: TRBD1 (6 bases). Sequenced: naive CD8+ T cells from PBMCs. The receptor's source is a man aged 18 to 29 in good health. Some clones in this sample may be carry-over from other donors' samples. This CDR3 is CASSPDGQFYGYTF. Written as DNA, the CDR3 is TGTGCCAGCAGTCCAGACGGACAGTTCTATGGCTACACCTTC.